One and the same sample provided the 21 T cell receptor beta chains below, sequenced in a study of cytomegalovirus exposure and HLA in healthy donors. Amplification used 60 Vbeta primers and 13 Jbeta primers. Some clones are missing from TCRdb's copy, which holds only in-frame ones; the method was immunoSEQ multiplex PCR. Of 85,000 to 90,000 clones listed, approximately 90% are singletons. The sample consisted of PBMCs. The receptors originated from a man between 18 and 29 years old in good health and CMV-seronegative.

The J gene is TRBJ1-2, the V gene TRBV28; the match to TRBD1 covers 11 bases. This CDR3 contains 17 residues. The germline V gene has CDR1 MDHEN and CDR2 SYDVKM. The V segment lost 2 bases and the J segment 4 bases; nucleotides outside the gene matches: 9. CDR3 amino acids: CASSLTGQGASGYGYTF. The DNA of the CDR3 is TGTGCCAGCAGTTTAACCGGACAGGGGGCGTCAGGCTATGGCTACACCTTC.

The V gene is TRBV12-5, the J gene TRBJ1-2; TRBD1 matches at 8 bases. CDR3 length equals 12 residues. The trim removed 6 bases at V and 8 bases at J, leaving 5 bases unmatched. Germline V gene lookup returns CDR1 LGHNT and CDR2 FRNRAP. The CDR3 here is CASGQGAGGYTF. CDR3 DNA: TGTGCTAGTGGCCAGGGGGCTGGGGGCTACACCTTC.

The gene calls are TRBV28 and TRBJ2-7; possibly TRBD2 for D (5 bases). Germline V CDR1 and CDR2: MDHEN, SYDVKM. Trimming stripped 3 bases from V and 3 bases from J, with 15 bases between. This CDR3 has 15 amino acids. The CDR3 DNA follows: TGTGCCAGCAGTTTGGGCCGGGGAGCTGACTACGAGCAGTACTTC. Translated: CASSLGRGADYEQYF.

The J gene is TRBJ1-2, the V gene TRBV29-1; the D is unclear. V lost 3 bases to trimming and J lost 4 bases, with 9 bases between them. The germline V gene has CDR1 SQVTM and CDR2 ANQGSEA. CDR3 length: 12 amino acids. The CDR3 sequence is CSVELHSYGYTF. The CDR3 coding sequence is TGCAGCGTTGAGCTGCATAGCTATGGCTACACCTTC.

The rearrangement links TRBV6-5 to TRBJ2-3; D is ambiguous. The germline gives CDR1 MNHEY, CDR2 SVGAGI. The CDR3 is made up of 13 amino acids. The V gene lost 10 bases and the J gene lost 0 bases, with 11 bases spanning the gap. CDR3 DNA sequence: TGTGCCATACGAGAGTCTAGCACAGATACGCAGTATTTT. Translating it yields CAIRESSTDTQYF.

The rearrangement links TRBV28 to TRBJ2-1, with 10 bases matching TRBD1. The CDR3 contains 14 residues. With 6 bases clipped from V and 6 bases from J, the junction kept 5 bases outside the gene matches. CDR1 and CDR2 (germline): MDHEN, SYDVKM. The CDR3 DNA sequence: TGTGCCAGCAGCTCCGGGACAGGGGTCAATGAGCAGTTCTTC. Translation gives CASSSGTGVNEQFF.

This chain links TRBV6-6 with TRBJ2-1, with 11 bases fitting TRBD2. Trimming removed 4 bases from V and 5 bases from J; junction bases left unmatched: 7. This CDR3 is 16 amino acids long. Per germline, CDR1 MNHNY and CDR2 SVGAGI (reference sequence). In DNA, the CDR3 is TGTGCCAGCAGTTCACAGGGGACTAGCGGTGACAATGAGCAGTTCTTC. Residues: CASSSQGTSGDNEQFF.

The rearrangement links TRBV6-5 to TRBJ2-5; D is perhaps TRBD2 (5 bases). Deletions cut 8 bases from V and 5 bases from J, with 12 bases between. The germline V gene encodes CDR1 MNHEY and CDR2 SVGAGI. This CDR3 is 12 amino acids long. In DNA, the CDR3 is TGTGCCAGCGGAGACCGAGGGGAGACCCAGTACTTC. Translating it yields CASGDRGETQYF.

This chain uses TRBV6-6 with TRBJ2-2, with 7 bases identical to TRBD2. This CDR3 is 16 amino acids long. Germline V gene lookup returns CDR1 MNHNY and CDR2 SVGAGI (reference sequence). With V trimmed by 2 bases and J by 4 bases, 7 bases remained unmatched. CDR3 bases: TGTGCCAGCAGTTACAGGGGACTAACAGGCACCGGGGAGCTGTTTTTT. It translates to CASSYRGLTGTGELFF.

This chain uses TRBV29-1 with TRBJ2-1; D gene uncertain. Per germline, CDR1 SQVTM and CDR2 ANQGSEA. The length of the CDR3 is 12 residues. Trimming took off 4 bases at V and 5 bases at J, with 9 bases between the two ends. CDR3 coding DNA: TGCAGCGTTGCACGACTCGACAATGAGCAGTTCTTC. It encodes CSVARLDNEQFF.

The chain carries TRBV7-2 and TRBJ2-3, with 12 bases fitting TRBD2. Germline CDR1 and CDR2: SGHTA and FQGNSA. The CDR3 consists of 17 residues. V dropped 5 bases and J dropped 2; count of bases not matched to a gene: 8. In DNA form, the CDR3 reads TGTGCCAGCAGCAACCGGAGGACTAGCGGGAACACAGATACGCAGTATTTT. Amino acids: CASSNRRTSGNTDTQYF.

This clone was seen only once. The genes are TRBV7-6 and TRBJ2-2; no clear D gene. CDR3 size: 17 residues. Germline V gene sequence: CDR1 SGHVS, CDR2 FNYEAQ. V was shortened by 3 bases and J by 2 bases, with 16 bases between the two germline ends. CDR3 nucleotides: TGTGCCAGCAGCTTCGCACTCCCGTTGCCCAACACCGGGGAGCTGTTTTTT. Its translation is CASSFALPLPNTGELFF.

The rearrangement uses TRBV9 and TRBJ2-5; D gene unclear. The DNA end lines up better with TRBJ2-7; the J call may be wrong. CDR3 length equals 14 residues. Germline lookup yields CDR1 SGDLS and CDR2 YYNGEE. The CDR3 DNA reads TGTGCCAGCAGCGTAGGATCCTCCTCCTACGAGCAGTACTTC. Protein sequence: CASSVGSSSYEQYF.

V and J are TRBV25-1 and TRBJ1-6, with 8 bases identical to TRBD1. CDR3 length: 15 amino acids. Per germline, CDR1 MGHDK and CDR2 SYGVNS. The J segment lost 8 bases and the V segment lost 5 bases, leaving 8 bases of the junction unmatched. CDR3 coding DNA: TGTGCCAGCAGTCCCAGGACAGGGCGGCATTCACCCCTCCACTTT. Translation: CASSPRTGRHSPLHF.

This clone has just a few counts. The V call is TRBV15, the J call TRBJ2-1, with 9 bases lining up with TRBD1. With 3 bases clipped from V and 4 bases from J, the junction kept 7 bases outside the gene matches. The CDR3 covers 16 residues. Germline-derived CDR1 and CDR2 are LNHNV and YYDKDF (reference sequence). The CDR3 loop is CATSRDTGQGYNEQFF. The CDR3 DNA is TGTGCCACCAGCAGGGACACGGGACAGGGATACAATGAGCAGTTCTTC.

This chain connects TRBV2 to TRBJ1-5, with no clear D. The CDR3 has 13 residues. V was pared by 6 bases and J by 7 bases, with 13 bases between. CDR1 SNHLY and CDR2 FYNNEI come from the germline V gene. The CDR3 DNA follows: TGTGCCAGCAGACCTGGGCCCGGACAGCCCCAGCATTTT. This encodes CASRPGPGQPQHF.

This rearrangement joins TRBV9 to TRBJ2-7; D unclear. Germline assignment: CDR1 SGDLS and CDR2 YYNGEE. The CDR3 contains 14 residues. Trimming pared 1 base from V and 1 base from J, leaving 9 bases between. The CDR3: CASSVSPRSYEQYF. In nucleotides, the CDR3 is TGTGCCAGCAGCGTATCCCCCAGGTCCTACGAGCAGTACTTC.

The chain couples TRBV7-2 to TRBJ1-2; 7 nucleotides match TRBD1. In germline, CDR1 is SGHTA, CDR2 FQGNSA. CDR3 size: 15 residues. V lost 5 bases to trimming and J lost 4 bases; unmatched junction nucleotides: 10. CDR3 in DNA: TGTGCCAGCAGCCAGGGACAGTCACAGGTCTATGGCTACACCTTC. Its protein product is CASSQGQSQVYGYTF. The full variable domain, with the rest looked up from reference TRBV7-2 and TRBJ1-2, is GAGVSQSPSNKVTEKGKDVELRCDPISGHTALYWYRQSLGQGLEFLIYFQGNSAPDKSGLPSDRFSAERTGGSVSTLTIQRTQQEDSAVYLCASSQGQSQVYGYTFGSGTRLTVV.

The chain joins TRBV9 to TRBJ2-1; tentative D call: TRBD1 (8 bases). From germline, CDR1 is SGDLS and CDR2 YYNGEE. V was pared by 3 bases and J by 1 base, with 17 bases between. This CDR3 is 17 amino acids long. This CDR3 is CASSERGQAGSYNEQFF. The CDR3 DNA reads TGTGCCAGCAGCGAGCGGGGACAGGCCGGATCCTACAATGAGCAGTTCTTC.

This sequence joins TRBV5-1 and TRBJ1-2; 7 bases line up with TRBD1. In germline, CDR1 is SGHRS, CDR2 YFSETQ. The CDR3 covers 13 residues. After removal of 5 bases from V and 1 base from J, the junction contained 2 bases not matched to a gene. The CDR3 region has the DNA TGCGCCAGCAGGGACAGGATTAACTATGGCTACACCTTC. This translates into CASRDRINYGYTF.

This chain joins TRBV15 and TRBJ2-5, with TRBD1 matching over 7 bases. J was trimmed by 2 bases and V by 0 bases; bases with no gene match: 9. CDR3 length: 17 amino acids. The V gene's germline CDR1 is LNHNV and CDR2 YYDKDF (reference sequence). Here the CDR3 reads CATSRDPPRGPQETQYF. DNA for the CDR3: TGTGCCACCAGCAGAGATCCCCCAAGGGGGCCTCAAGAGACCCAGTACTTC.